This T cell receptor (beta chain) was recorded in a study of shared clonotypes between healthy human individuals. Produced via immunoSEQ multiplex PCR; TCRdb's table is partial and in-frame only. This table has approximately 1,500,000 clones, roughly 96% appearing once. The clonotype comes from a man aged 25-40 years in good health. Material for sequencing was naive CD4+ T cells sorted from blood. Subset denoted: CD45RA+ positively selected.

CDR3 sequence: CASRGGIYGYTF. The CDR3 DNA sequence: TGTGCCAGCAGAGGGGGCATCTATGGCTACACCTTC. V and J are TRBV28 and TRBJ1-2; 7 positions agree with TRBD1. The length of the CDR3 is 12 residues. Losses at the gene ends were 6 bases for V and 4 bases for J; bases not matched to a gene: 2. Per the germline V gene, CDR1 is MDHEN and CDR2 is SYDVKM.